These T cell receptor beta chains were read from a single sample in a study of T-cell reconstitution after alpha-beta-depleted transplantation in children. From the PCR reads, TCRdb called clonotypes with MiXCR, one entry per CDR3 protein. The table lists 490,000 or so distinct CDR3 sequences, under 15% of them singletons, with about 6% in the top ten. Sequences were derived from PBMCs from the stem cell graft donor, sampled from the stem cell graft. Source of these receptors: a human donor who donated a stem cell graft to a child with combined immunodeficiency. CDR3s include the opening cysteine and the closing phenylalanine or tryptophan. The D gene is left open where the match is weak. Not all rows give a size; the values are once, few, many and, for expanded clones, a class.

J	size	V	D	CDR3	DNA
TRBJ2-7	few	TRBV10-3	TRBD1	CAISRDRVFEQYF	TGTGCCATCAGCCGGGACAGGGTGTTTGAGCAGTACTTC
TRBJ1-5	many	TRBV12-3/TRBV12-4	NA	CASSLGGIGPQHF	TGTGCCAGCAGTTTAGGGGGGATAGGGCCCCAGCATTTT
TRBJ1-4	few	TRBV4-3	NA	CASSQDGVVAGEDEKLFF	TGCGCCAGCAGCCAAGATGGGGTAGTGGCAGGGGAGGATGAAAAACTGTTTTTT
TRBJ1-2	few	TRBV20-1	TRBD1	CSASTGTGLYGYTF	TGCAGTGCTAGTACCGGGACAGGGCTCTATGGCTACACCTTC
TRBJ1-2	few	TRBV6-5	TRBD1	CASSYSRGNGYTF	TGTGCCAGCAGTTACTCCAGGGGGAATGGCTACACCTTC
TRBJ2-3	NA	TRBV7-2	NA	CASSGTGRLSTDTQYF	TGTGCCAGCAGCGGTACAGGGCGCCTTAGCACAGATACGCAGTATTTT
TRBJ2-1	few	TRBV24-1	TRBD2	CATRGVHEQFF	TGTGCCACCCGGGGGGTCCATGAGCAGTTCTTC
TRBJ1-1	NA	TRBV3-1	NA	CASSQLSLNTEAFF	TGTGCCAGCAGCCAACTCAGCTTGAACACTGAAGCTTTCTTT
TRBJ1-6	few	TRBV9	NA	CASSPSGQFALHF	TGTGCCAGCAGCCCCAGCGGGCAGTTTGCCCTCCACTTT
TRBJ2-2	NA	TRBV5-6	TRBD1	CASSFGDRAATGELFF	TGTGCCAGCAGCTTTGGAGACAGGGCTGCCACCGGGGAGCTGTTTTTT
TRBJ2-1	few	TRBV6-1	TRBD2	CASSEAYSGSSYNEQFF	TGTGCCAGCAGTGAAGCGTATAGCGGGAGTTCCTACAATGAGCAGTTCTTC
TRBJ2-7	NA	TRBV5-1	TRBD2	CASSLTLAGRRDEQYF	TGCGCCAGCAGCTTGACCTTAGCGGGGAGAAGAGACGAGCAGTACTTC
TRBJ2-7	few	TRBV6-2/TRBV6-3	NA	CASSYGKEPFLGEQYF	TGTGCCAGCAGTTACGGCAAGGAGCCCTTCCTGGGCGAGCAGTACTTC
TRBJ2-4	NA	TRBV9	NA	CASSVGGTSTAKNIQYF	TGTGCCAGCAGCGTAGGGGGGACTTCCACGGCCAAAAACATTCAGTACTTC
TRBJ2-3	few	TRBV27	NA	CASSLRDPGTDTQYF	TGTGCCAGCAGTTTACGGGACCCGGGCACAGATACGCAGTATTTT
TRBJ2-2	NA	TRBV5-1	NA	CASSWRVDTGELFF	TGCGCCAGCAGCTGGAGGGTAGACACCGGGGAGCTGTTTTTT
TRBJ2-1	few	TRBV18	TRBD1	CASSPDRAGYNEQFF	TGTGCCAGCTCACCCGACAGGGCGGGCTACAATGAGCAGTTCTTC
TRBJ2-3	NA	TRBV12-3/TRBV12-4	TRBD2	CASSPSGTSPDTQYF	TGTGCCAGTTCTCCTAGCGGGACCTCCCCAGATACGCAGTATTTT
TRBJ2-1	NA	TRBV5-5	TRBD2	CASSFLAGGAYNEQFF	TGTGCCAGCAGCTTCCTAGCGGGGGGCGCCTACAATGAGCAGTTCTTC
TRBJ1-1	many	TRBV5-1	NA	CASSLAGFGTVDIEAFF	TGCGCCAGCAGCTTGGCTGGGTTCGGAACTGTTGACATTGAAGCTTTCTTT
TRBJ2-1	few	TRBV15	NA	CATSRDIARDVNEQFF	TGTGCCACCAGCAGAGATATCGCCCGAGACGTCAATGAGCAGTTCTTC
TRBJ2-1	NA	TRBV7-9	NA	CASSSWRTADNEQFF	TGTGCCAGCAGCTCCTGGAGGACAGCAGACAATGAGCAGTTCTTC
TRBJ2-2	NA	TRBV12-3/TRBV12-4	NA	CAISLALGDDNLGTGELFF	TGTGCCATCAGTTTAGCCCTGGGGGACGATAACCTGGGGACCGGGGAGCTGTTTTTT
TRBJ2-5	NA	TRBV4-2	TRBD1	CASSQDGTEETQYF	TGTGCCAGCAGCCAAGACGGGACAGAAGAGACCCAGTACTTC
TRBJ2-3	many	TRBV20-1	NA	CSARTHTGSKDTQYF	TGCAGTGCTCGAACCCATACAGGGTCCAAAGATACGCAGTATTTT
TRBJ1-5	NA	TRBV10-3	NA	CAISDPGLEQPQHF	TGTGCCATCAGTGACCCAGGACTGGAGCAGCCCCAGCATTTT
TRBJ2-5	many	TRBV12-3/TRBV12-4	NA	CASSPSGWMETQYF	TGTGCCAGCAGTCCTTCTGGTTGGATGGAGACCCAGTACTTC
TRBJ1-1	NA	TRBV7-2	TRBD1	CASSLVWDRMNTEAFF	TGTGCCAGCAGCTTAGTTTGGGACAGGATGAACACTGAAGCTTTCTTT
TRBJ2-7	NA	TRBV13	NA	CASSIQQGHEQYF	TGTGCCAGCAGCATACAACAGGGCCACGAGCAGTACTTC
TRBJ2-1	few	TRBV29-1	NA	CSALPLGAEADNEQFF	TGCAGCGCTCTCCCCCTAGGCGCGGAGGCGGACAATGAGCAGTTCTTC
TRBJ2-1	NA	TRBV9	TRBD1	CASSAPDRGVNEQFF	TGTGCCAGCAGCGCCCCGGACAGGGGTGTCAATGAGCAGTTCTTC
TRBJ2-3	many	TRBV18	TRBD2	CASSPSLVTSGRLDTQYF	TGTGCCAGCTCACCCTCCCTAGTGACTAGCGGGAGATTAGATACGCAGTATTTT
TRBJ2-5	NA	TRBV20-1	NA	CSAKGTRATQETQYF	TGCAGTGCTAAGGGAACTCGCGCGACTCAAGAGACCCAGTACTTC
TRBJ1-5	NA	TRBV30	NA	CAWSDSNQPQHF	TGTGCCTGGAGTGATAGCAATCAGCCCCAGCATTTT
TRBJ1-2	many	TRBV6-1	TRBD1	CASSDRDRGYGYTF	TGTGCCAGCAGCGACCGGGACAGGGGGTATGGCTACACCTTC
TRBJ2-2	NA	TRBV12-3/TRBV12-4	NA	CASSLEGLGELFF	TGTGCCAGCAGTTTAGAGGGTCTCGGGGAGCTGTTTTTT
TRBJ2-2	few	TRBV11-1	TRBD2	CASRAAGAGELFF	TGTGCCAGCAGAGCAGCGGGAGCCGGGGAGCTGTTTTTT